A selection of T cell receptor beta chains follows, all from one sample in a study of blood T cells in healthy people across ages. TCRdb reprocessed the 5' RACE reads with MiXCR, giving one entry per CDR3 protein. Among approximately 700,000 distinct CDR3 sequences, about 30% were seen once, and the ten largest hold about 16%. The sequenced sample was blood. Receptors originate from an elderly woman in good health. CDR3s include the opening cysteine and the closing phenylalanine or tryptophan. Fields, in order: clone size, CDR3 length, D gene, V gene, J gene, CDR3 DNA, CDR3 protein. A D gene is named only where the DNA matches it firmly. Clone size is given for some rows only: seen once, a few or many times, or a class if the clone is expanded.

many	18	TRBD2	TRBV4-2	TRBJ2-1	TGTGCCAGCAGCCAAGAAGTGAGTCTAGCGGGGACCTACAATGAGCAGTTCTTC	CASSQEVSLAGTYNEQFF
NA	14	NA	TRBV7-3	TRBJ2-3	TGTGCCAGCAGCTTAACCGGGAGTAAAGATACGCAGTATTTT	CASSLTGSKDTQYF
NA	13	NA	TRBV6-5	TRBJ2-3	TGTGCCAGTTCCCGGGACGACACAGATACGCAGTATTTT	CASSRDDTDTQYF
many	12	NA	TRBV29-1	TRBJ2-7	TGCAGCGTTGAGCTGGGGGCGCAGGAGCAGTACTTC	CSVELGAQEQYF
many	13	TRBD1	TRBV29-1	TRBJ2-1	TGCAGCGGTGGACAGGGTAGATGGAATGAGCAGTTCTTC	CSGGQGRWNEQFF
many	18	NA	TRBV6-2/TRBV6-3	TRBJ2-4	TGTGCCAGCAGTCGACAGGGAGGGAGGGGACGAGCCAAAAACATTCAGTACTTC	CASSRQGGRGRAKNIQYF
many	14	TRBD1	TRBV5-1	TRBJ1-2	TGCGCCAGCAGCTACGGACAGGGGGCCCATGGCTACACCTTC	CASSYGQGAHGYTF
few	14	NA	TRBV6-1	TRBJ1-1	TGTGCCAGCAGTGAACGTCCCAGGAACACTGAAGCTTTCTTT	CASSERPRNTEAFF
NA	13	NA	TRBV6-1	TRBJ2-6	TGTGCCAGCAGTGAGAGCAGGGCCAACGTCCGGACTTTC	CASSESRANVRTF
many	14	NA	TRBV2	TRBJ2-7	TGTGCCAGCAGTGTCGGAGGGGGAAGTGGGGAGCAGTACTTC	CASSVGGGSGEQYF
NA	15	NA	TRBV14	TRBJ2-2	TGTGCCAGCAGCCTTCAGGGTCGTCGGCACGGGGAGCTGTTTTTT	CASSLQGRRHGELFF
many	15	NA	TRBV27	TRBJ2-6	TGTGCCAGCAGTTGGACCAGGGCTGGGGCCAACGTCCTGACTTTC	CASSWTRAGANVLTF
many	13	NA	TRBV30	TRBJ1-2	TGTGCCTGGAGCGTACAGGGTTGGGGGGACTACACCTTC	CAWSVQGWGDYTF
NA	14	NA	TRBV15	TRBJ1-1	TGTGCCACCAGCAGAGGGACAGTTAACACTGAAGCTTTCTTT	CATSRGTVNTEAFF
few	14	NA	TRBV20-1	TRBJ1-4	TGCAGTGCTAGTGGGGGGGCTACTAATGAAAAACTGTTTTTT	CSASGGATNEKLFF
few	14	NA	TRBV18	TRBJ2-3	TGTGCCAGCTCACCCGACAGAGTAGCAGATACGCAGTATTTT	CASSPDRVADTQYF
many	16	NA	TRBV3-1	TRBJ2-1	TGTGCCAGCAGCCCACGGAGGACGGATTCCTACAATGAGCAGTTCTTC	CASSPRRTDSYNEQFF
many	15	TRBD1	TRBV20-1	TRBJ2-7	TGCAGTGCTGACCCGGGACAGGGAACATCCTACGAGCAGTACTTC	CSADPGQGTSYEQYF
many	14	TRBD1	TRBV2	TRBJ2-1	TGTGCCAGCAGTGTGGGGGGACAGGGGGCAAGGCAGTTCTTC	CASSVGGQGARQFF
NA	17	TRBD1	TRBV6-2/TRBV6-3	TRBJ1-5	TGTGCCAGCAGCTCGAGCGCTACAGGGGCTCAAGGTCAGCCCCAGCATTTT	CASSSSATGAQGQPQHF
many	14	NA	TRBV20-1	TRBJ2-1	TGCAGTGCCCCGACTACTCCTGGGGACAATGAGCAGTTCTTC	CSAPTTPGDNEQFF
many	15	NA	TRBV6-5	TRBJ1-2	TGTGCCAGCAGTTACTCGAGGCTCGTTAACTATGGCTACACCTTC	CASSYSRLVNYGYTF
NA	15	NA	TRBV6-6	TRBJ1-2	TGTGCCAGCAGTTACTCCTCAGGCAAGAACTATGGCTACACCTTC	CASSYSSGKNYGYTF
NA	16	TRBD2	TRBV6-6	TRBJ2-1	TGTGCCAGCAGTTCGGAGGCGGGGGGATGGGTCAATGAGCAGTTCTTC	CASSSEAGGWVNEQFF
many	13	NA	TRBV10-3	TRBJ1-1	TGTGCCATCAGTTTGGCTGCTGACACTGAAGCTTTCTTT	CAISLAADTEAFF
many	14	NA	TRBV5-1	TRBJ2-3	TGCGCCAGCAGCTTGGGTCAGTTCACAGATACGCAGTATTTT	CASSLGQFTDTQYF
NA	14	TRBD2	TRBV5-1	TRBJ2-5	TGCGTCAGCGAACTAGCGGGGGGCCAGGAGACCCAGTACTTC	CVSELAGGQETQYF
NA	16	NA	TRBV7-2	TRBJ1-1	TGTGCCAGCAGCTTAGAGCTCGGGAGATTGAACACTGAAGCTTTCTTT	CASSLELGRLNTEAFF
NA	13	NA	TRBV12-3/TRBV12-4	TRBJ1-5	TGTGCCAGCAGTTCTTCTCTTCGTCAGCCCCAGCATTTT	CASSSSLRQPQHF
many	13	NA	TRBV20-1	TRBJ1-2	TGCAGTGCCAAACGCCCAGACGTCTATGGCTACACCTTC	CSAKRPDVYGYTF
NA	12	NA	TRBV6-1	TRBJ2-5	TGTGCCAGCACTCCGGGACCAAAGACCCAGTACTTC	CASTPGPKTQYF
many	14	TRBD2	TRBV9	TRBJ2-1	TGTGCCAGCAGCGTCACTAGCGGGGCTAATGAGCAGTTCTTC	CASSVTSGANEQFF